The 30 T cell receptor beta chains below were found in one sample sequenced in a study of blood T cells in healthy people across ages. Sample-barcoded 5' priming and a J-beta primer mix drove a second PCR of roughly 6 to 12 cycles. TCRdb re-called the 5' RACE reads through MiXCR, storing one row per CDR3 protein. The table includes approximately 800,000 distinct CDR3 sequences, 53% detected once. The sample consisted of blood. These receptor sequences come from a man older than 75 in good health.

This chain joins TRBV5-1 and TRBJ2-5; unclear D gene. Germline V lookup: CDR1 SGHRS, CDR2 YFSETQ. This CDR3 comprises 11 residues. Trimming removed 4 bases at V and 7 bases at J, with 8 bases between. CDR3 protein: CASSPGVTQYF. CDR3 coding DNA: TGCGCCAGCAGCCCCGGTGTGACCCAGTACTTC.

This clonotype was seen a few times. V gene TRBV12-3 or TRBV12-4 combines with J gene TRBJ2-6; possible D gene TRBD2, 6 bases. The CDR3 sequence is 15 residues long. V lost 6 bases, J lost 1 base, and 10 bases lay in between. The CDR3 sequence is CASSPAGSGANVLTF. CDR3 bases: TGTGCCAGCAGCCCCGCGGGGTCTGGGGCCAACGTCCTGACTTTC.

This rearrangement joins TRBV2 to TRBJ2-2, with TRBD1 matching over 8 bases. CDR1 and CDR2 from the germline V gene are SNHLY and FYNNEI. The CDR3 spans 16 residues. With 4 bases clipped from V and 3 bases from J, the junction kept 7 bases outside the gene matches. In DNA form, the CDR3 reads TGTGCCAGCAGTGTACTCAGGGGGCGCGACACCGGGGAGCTGTTTTTT. Protein sequence: CASSVLRGRDTGELFF.

The chain joins TRBV6-6 to TRBJ2-1, with D perhaps TRBD1 or TRBD2 (5 bases each). The length of the CDR3 is 13 residues. Trimming took off 9 bases at V and 3 bases at J, with 12 bases between the two ends. The germline V gene encodes CDR1 MNHNY and CDR2 SVGAGI (reference sequence). DNA of the CDR3: TGTGCCAGTGGGACGGTAGACTACAATGAGCAGTTCTTC. Its translation is CASGTVDYNEQFF.

This clonotype showed up just a few times. Possible read error: a much larger clone is one base away. The chain is built from TRBV28 and TRBJ2-1; 9 bases align to TRBD2. Germline CDR1 is MDHEN and CDR2 is SYDVKM. V lost 7 bases to trimming and J lost 0 bases; unmatched junction nucleotides: 13. The CDR3 spans 18 residues. This CDR3 reads CASTPTGGRGSSYNEQFF. The CDR3 DNA sequence: TGTGCCAGCACCCCGACTGGCGGGAGGGGTTCCTCCTACAATGAGCAGTTCTTC.

This clonotype was observed a few times. The chain uses TRBV12-3 or TRBV12-4 and TRBJ2-1, with TRBD2 matching over 11 bases. V shed 5 bases, J shed 15 bases, and the junction held 6 bases outside the gene matches. The CDR3 totals 12 residues. This CDR3 is CASSQTSGMRFF. For the CDR3, the DNA is TGTGCCAGCAGTCAGACTAGCGGGATGCGGTTCTTC.

The genes are TRBV18 and TRBJ2-1; perhaps TRBD1 as D (6 bases). Matching the DNA end better, TRBJ2-7 makes the J call doubtful. The CDR3 consists of 16 residues. Germline lookup yields CDR1 KGHSH and CDR2 LQKENI. The CDR3 sequence is CASSRGLESSYNEQYF. The CDR3 region has the DNA TGTGCCAGCTCACGGGGGCTAGAGAGCTCCTACAATGAGCAGTACTTC.

J is TRBJ1-4 and V is TRBV2; 8 positions match TRBD1. Germline trimming cut 2 bases from V and 5 bases from J; bases unmatched to any gene: 7. From germline, CDR1 is SNHLY and CDR2 FYNNEI. The length of the CDR3 is 16 residues. CDR3 loop: CASSELTQGANEKLFF. CDR3 sequence (DNA): TGTGCCAGCAGTGAACTTACTCAGGGGGCGAATGAAAAACTGTTTTTT.

The J gene is TRBJ2-5, the V gene TRBV7-7, with 9 bases aligning to TRBD1. The V gene's germline CDR1 is SSHAT and CDR2 FNYEAQ (reference sequence). This CDR3 has 16 residues. V shed 5 bases and J 4 bases; nucleotides not matched to a gene: 11. CDR3 sequence reads: CASSPTVTGGLETQYF. CDR3 bases: TGTGCCAGCAGCCCGACCGTCACAGGGGGCCTAGAGACCCAGTACTTC.

This clonotype has a handful of counts. This rearrangement joins TRBV6-6 to TRBJ2-7; 8 nucleotides line up with TRBD1. V dropped 7 bases and J dropped 2; count of bases not matched to a gene: 7. The length of the CDR3 is 14 residues. CDR1 and CDR2 from the germline V gene are MNHNY and SVGAGI (reference sequence). The CDR3 DNA reads TGTGCCAGCACCAGAGGACAGGGACCCTACGAGCAGTACTTC. It codes for CASTRGQGPYEQYF.

The chain couples TRBV20-1 to TRBJ2-1; 8 bases fit TRBD2. This CDR3 is 16 amino acids long. Germline V CDR1 and CDR2: DFQATT, SNEGSKA (reference sequence). J was trimmed by 5 bases and V by 2 bases; bases with no gene match: 11. CDR3 loop: CSARPSGSARHNEQFF. The DNA for the CDR3 is TGCAGTGCTAGACCCAGCGGGAGTGCCAGGCACAATGAGCAGTTCTTC.

The rearrangement uses TRBV6-2 or TRBV6-3 and TRBJ2-7, with TRBD1 matching over 10 bases. Germline V gene data show CDR1 as MNHEY and CDR2 as SVGEGT. This CDR3 region has 17 residues. The ends lost 0 bases at V and 6 bases at J; junction bases unmatched: 11. The CDR3 DNA is TGTGCCAGCAGTTACTCGGCCGAGGGACAGGGGAGAAGCGAGCAGTACTTC. It encodes CASSYSAEGQGRSEQYF.

In regard to this clonotype: One end of the junction varies from germline; a read error may be responsible. The chain carries TRBV5-1 and TRBJ1-4; TRBD1 matches 9 bases. This CDR3 region has 14 residues. The germline V gene encodes CDR1 SGHRS and CDR2 YFSETQ. Here the CDR3 reads CAGSLDRGQEKLFF. The CDR3 DNA sequence: TGCGCCGGCAGCTTGGACAGGGGACAGGAAAAACTGTTTTTT.

This clonotype turned up a few times. The chain is built from TRBV20-1 and TRBJ1-2; D may be TRBD1 (6 bases). Germline CDR1 is DFQATT and CDR2 is SNEGSKA (reference sequence). CDR3 length: 12 residues. Between the trimmed V and J ends, which lost 2 bases and 7 bases, there was a span of 11 bases. CDR3 DNA sequence: TGCAGTGCTAGACATGGGGGCGGTGGCTACACCTTC. As protein: CSARHGGGGYTF.

The chain couples TRBV5-1 to TRBJ2-7, with D possibly being TRBD2 (6 bases). In germline, CDR1 is SGHRS, CDR2 YFSETQ. The CDR3 is 14 amino acids. Trimming stripped 6 bases from V and 6 bases from J, with 19 bases between. In nucleotides, the CDR3 is TGCGCCAGCAACACCGGCGGGGATATGAGCGAGCAGTACTTC. Translated, it gives CASNTGGDMSEQYF.

This clonotype has just one count. CDR3 nucleotide sequence: TGTGCCACCAGTGACAGCCGGGACAGGGGGTTTTCTGGGGCCAACGTCCTGACTTTC. It is translated as CATSDSRDRGFSGANVLTF. This chain connects TRBV24-1 to TRBJ2-6; 11 bases agree with TRBD1. This CDR3 region has 19 residues. V dropped 4 bases and J dropped 1; count of bases not matched to a gene: 8. Germline V gene lookup returns CDR1 KGHDR and CDR2 SFDVKD.

With regard to this clonotype: One junction end does not reproduce the germline sequence, and a read error may be involved. The rearrangement links TRBV10-3 to TRBJ2-7; a possible D gene is TRBD1 (5 bases). The CDR3 runs 13 residues. The germline CDR1 and CDR2 sequences are ENHRY and SYGVKD. Written as DNA, the CDR3 is TGCGCCATCACCACACCAGGGTCCTACGAGCAGTACTTC. Amino acids: CAITTPGSYEQYF.

The chain joins TRBV7-9 to TRBJ1-2; D is uncertain. V shed 1 base and J shed 4 bases, with 10 bases lying between them. Germline V gene sequence: CDR1 SEHNR, CDR2 FQNEAQ (reference sequence). The CDR3 sequence is 14 residues long. The CDR3, as DNA: TGTGCCAGCAGCTTAGATTCCCAGCCCTATGGCTACACCTTC. This sequence encodes CASSLDSQPYGYTF.

The rearrangement links TRBV2 to TRBJ2-2, with 7 bases matching TRBD2. The CDR3 sequence is 17 residues long. Germline V lookup: CDR1 SNHLY, CDR2 FYNNEI. With V trimmed by 2 bases and J by 3 bases, 9 bases remained unmatched. The chain's CDR3 is CASSELRAGEDTGELFF. The CDR3 DNA is TGTGCCAGCAGTGAATTAAGGGCGGGAGAAGACACCGGGGAGCTGTTTTTT.

The CDR3 bases are TGCAGTGCTACTTCAGGTAGCGGGAGGCAAGAGACCCAGTACTTC. This sequence encodes CSATSGSGRQETQYF. The rearrangement uses TRBV20-1 and TRBJ2-5; 10 positions agree with TRBD2. This CDR3 has 15 amino acids. V was pared by 4 bases and J by 2 bases, with 7 bases of the junction left unmatched. Per germline, CDR1 DFQATT and CDR2 SNEGSKA (reference sequence).

The J gene is TRBJ2-1, the V gene TRBV12-3 or TRBV12-4, with 7 bases matching TRBD2. The J call may be mistaken, given a closer DNA end match to TRBJ2-7. This CDR3 region has 14 residues. The CDR3 loop is CASRSSGSYNEQYF. CDR3 coding DNA: TGTGCCAGCAGAAGTAGCGGGTCCTACAATGAGCAGTACTTC.

This clonotype came up a few times. The gene calls are TRBV20-1 and TRBJ2-1; TRBD1 or TRBD2 may be the D gene (5 bases each). The V gene lost 6 bases and the J gene lost 8 bases, with 17 bases spanning the gap. Germline V CDR1 and CDR2: DFQATT, SNEGSKA (reference sequence). The CDR3 is made up of 13 amino acids. The CDR3 DNA follows: TGCAGTGCGTACCGAGGGGCGCAGGATGAGCAGTTCTTC. Translating it yields CSAYRGAQDEQFF.

The chain is built from TRBV20-1 and TRBJ2-4; the D gene could be TRBD1 or TRBD2 (5 bases each). The J call may be incorrect, as the DNA end agrees better with TRBJ2-7. Germline V gives CDR1 DFQATT, CDR2 SNEGSKA (reference sequence). The length of the CDR3 is 14 residues. The CDR3, as DNA: TGCAGTGCTCGGGACGTGGCCAGAGTATACGAGCAGTACTTC. This encodes CSARDVARVYEQYF.

This clonotype was found a few times. This chain uses TRBV29-1 with TRBJ2-3; TRBD1 aligns across 8 bases. The CDR3 covers 10 residues. J gave up 14 bases and V 7 bases, and 8 bases lay outside the gene matches. Germline lookup yields CDR1 SQVTM and CDR2 ANQGSEA. This chain's CDR3 is CSGGQGSAYF. Written as DNA, the CDR3 is TGCAGCGGCGGACAGGGTTCCGCGTATTTT.

V usage is TRBV7-2 and J usage is TRBJ2-7; tentatively, D is TRBD2 (5 bases). The CDR3 sequence is 11 residues long. Deletions cut 8 bases from V and 6 bases from J, with 11 bases between. Germline values: CDR1 SGHTA, CDR2 FQGNSA. As DNA, the CDR3 is TGTGCCAGCGCCGGAGGCCTCGAGCAGTACTTC. Protein sequence: CASAGGLEQYF.

The chain is built from TRBV10-2 and TRBJ2-5; D is perhaps TRBD1 (5 bases). V lost 3 bases, J lost 13 bases, and 15 bases lay in between. Germline CDR1 WSHSY, CDR2 SAAADI. There are 12 residues in the CDR3. CDR3 sequence (DNA): TGCGCCAGCAGTGATGCCATAGGGGATCCGTACTTC. Its protein product is CASSDAIGDPYF.

The V gene is TRBV7-9, the J gene TRBJ1-1; no clear D gene. This CDR3 comprises 15 residues. Trimming removed 4 bases at V and 1 base at J, with 13 bases between. The germline V gene encodes CDR1 SEHNR and CDR2 FQNEAQ (reference sequence). CDR3 in DNA: TGTGCCAGCAGCTCCATCCTAACGGGGAACACTGAAGCTTTCTTT. It specifies CASSSILTGNTEAFF.

On this clonotype: A junction end diverges from the germline sequence, so it may reflect a read error. The chain has TRBV10-3 and TRBJ2-7; D might be TRBD2 (5 bases). CDR1 and CDR2 (germline): ENHRY, SYGVKD. The CDR3 consists of 11 residues. CDR3 sequence: CAISGNYGQYF. In DNA form, the CDR3 reads TGTGCCATCAGCGGGAACTACGGGCAGTACTTC.

The chain links TRBV11-2 to TRBJ2-1; maybe TRBD2 (5 bases). Trimming cost V 1 base and J 3 bases, with 13 bases left between them. Germline lookup yields CDR1 SGHAT and CDR2 FQNNGV. The CDR3 length is 16 residues. The chain's CDR3 is CASSLVRGGGYNEQFF. CDR3 bases: TGTGCCAGCAGCTTAGTTAGAGGCGGAGGCTACAATGAGCAGTTCTTC. Filled out from reference TRBV11-2 and TRBJ2-1, the complete variable domain reads EAGVAQSPRYKIIEKRQSVAFWCNPISGHATLYWYQQILGQGPKLLIQFQNNGVVDDSQLPKDRFSAERLKGVDSTLKIQPAKLEDSAVYLCASSLVRGGGYNEQFFGPGTRLTVL.

This sequence joins TRBV20-1 and TRBJ2-7; the match to TRBD2 covers 7 bases. The V gene end was trimmed by 2 bases and the J gene end by 2 bases; junction bases not matched to a gene: 9. Looked up from germline, CDR1 is DFQATT and CDR2 is SNEGSKA (reference sequence). The CDR3 runs 15 residues. The CDR3 sequence is CSARHGLVVAYEQYF. CDR3 DNA: TGCAGTGCTAGACACGGACTAGTGGTAGCCTACGAGCAGTACTTC.